A single sample is the source of the 23 T cell receptor beta chains below, sequenced in a study of blood T cell repertoires in COVID-19. Here immunoSEQ multiplex PCR was the method, and the copy in TCRdb shows in-frame clones only, minus some. Among about 280,000 clones, around nine tenths were seen once, and the ten largest hold roughly 0.92%. Material: peripheral blood. The receptors shown here come from a woman aged 40 to 50 who had recovered from COVID-19.

In its sample, this clone was seen a few times. The chain carries TRBV27 and TRBJ1-2, with a tentative D call TRBD1 (6 bases). V was clipped by 6 bases and J by 6 bases, with 14 bases between them. Germline V gives CDR1 MNHEY, CDR2 SMNVEV (reference sequence). CDR3 length: 13 amino acids. The CDR3 sequence: CASRTTGLDGYTF. The CDR3 DNA follows: TGTGCCAGCAGAACAACAGGGTTGGATGGCTACACCTTC.

V is TRBV5-1 and J is TRBJ1-1; a possible D gene is TRBD1 (6 bases). Germline CDR1 is SGHRS and CDR2 is YFSETQ. With 7 bases removed from V and 0 bases from J, the gap between germline ends came to 10 bases. This CDR3 is 13 amino acids long. The CDR3 here is CASGTTMNTEAFF. For the CDR3, the DNA is TGCGCCAGCGGGACAACAATGAACACTGAAGCTTTCTTT.

The chain uses TRBV29-1 and TRBJ2-3; tentative D call: TRBD2 (6 bases). The CDR3 sequence is 21 residues long. Trimming pared 0 bases from V and 0 bases from J, leaving 28 bases between. Germline V gene data show CDR1 as SQVTM and CDR2 as ANQGSEA. CDR3 protein: CSVEDPLLLADDSHSTDTQYF. In nucleotides, the CDR3 is TGCAGCGTTGAAGATCCCCTCCTACTAGCAGACGATTCGCATAGCACAGATACGCAGTATTTT.

V gene TRBV2 combines with J gene TRBJ1-3; D gene uncertain. CDR3 length equals 12 residues. Germline values: CDR1 SNHLY, CDR2 FYNNEI. The V end was cut by 6 bases, the J end by 4 bases, with 7 bases between. The CDR3: CASRREGNTIYF. CDR3 nucleotide sequence: TGTGCCAGCAGGAGGGAAGGAAACACCATATATTTT. The full variable domain, rest sourced from reference TRBV2 and TRBJ1-3, is EPEVTQTPSHQVTQMGQEVILRCVPISNHLYFYWYRQILGQKVEFLVSFYNNEISEKSEIFDDQFSVERPDGSNFTLKIRSTKLEDSAMYFCASRREGNTIYFGEGSWLTVV.

This chain connects TRBV7-2 to TRBJ1-5, with no clear D. Per the germline V gene, CDR1 is SGHTA and CDR2 is FQGNSA. The CDR3 is 15 amino acids. Trimming took off 1 base at V and 7 bases at J, with 14 bases between the two ends. The CDR3 coding sequence is TGTGCCAGCAGCTTAGATTACGGGGTCGCACAGCCCCAGCATTTT. Its translation is CASSLDYGVAQPQHF.

J is TRBJ2-2 and V is TRBV7-9; a possible D gene is TRBD2 (6 bases). Germline V gene sequence: CDR1 SEHNR, CDR2 FQNEAQ (reference sequence). V was clipped by 0 bases and J by 5 bases, with 22 bases between them. CDR3 size: 19 residues. This chain's CDR3 is CASSLAGTRYGGDTGELFF. The CDR3 DNA is TGTGCCAGCAGCTTAGCCGGGACTCGCTACGGAGGAGATACCGGGGAGCTGTTTTTT.

The chain joins TRBV7-9 to TRBJ2-1; D unclear. The CDR3 runs 13 residues. Trimming left V 2 bases short and J 8 bases short, with 10 bases between. CDR1 and CDR2 (germline): SEHNR, FQNEAQ (reference sequence). The CDR3 reads CASSLLLEHEQFF. The CDR3 DNA is TGTGCCAGCAGCTTACTACTCGAGCATGAGCAGTTCTTC.

The chain is built from TRBV25-1 and TRBJ2-1; 9 positions match TRBD1. CDR1 is MGHDK, CDR2 SYGVNS, per germline. The CDR3 totals 16 residues. Trimming took 3 bases from V and 8 from J; bases not matched to a gene: 11. In DNA form, the CDR3 reads TGTGCCAGCAGTGACGCTCCGGGACAGGGTTTGGATGAGCAGTTCTTC. Its translation is CASSDAPGQGLDEQFF. Filled out from reference TRBV25-1 and TRBJ2-1, the complete variable domain reads EADIYQTPRYLVIGTGKKITLECSQTMGHDKMYWYQQDPGMELHLIHYSYGVNSTEKGDLSSESTVSRIRTEHFPLTLESARPSHTSQYLCASSDAPGQGLDEQFFGPGTRLTVL.

The chain employs TRBV28 and TRBJ2-2, with 11 bases identical to TRBD2. The CDR3 is 15 residues long. V lost 2 bases, J lost 8 bases, and 4 bases stayed unmatched. Germline loops: CDR1 MDHEN, CDR2 SYDVKM. The CDR3 sequence is CASSLTSGSAGELFF. As DNA, the CDR3 is TGTGCCAGCAGTTTAACTAGCGGGAGTGCGGGGGAGCTGTTTTTT.

The chain has TRBV18 and TRBJ2-1; 13 positions agree with TRBD2. The CDR3 contains 20 residues. Germline-derived CDR1 and CDR2 are KGHSH and LQKENI. Trimming at V came to 3 bases and at J to 1 base, leaving 12 bases not matched to a gene. In nucleotides, the CDR3 is TGTGCCAGCTCACCCAGGCCGGGACTAGCGGGATTGGGATCCTACAATGAGCAGTTCTTC. The encoded protein is CASSPRPGLAGLGSYNEQFF.

V usage is TRBV27 and J usage is TRBJ2-7, with D perhaps matching TRBD2 (5 bases). Germline V lookup: CDR1 MNHEY, CDR2 SMNVEV (reference sequence). The CDR3 sequence is 12 residues long. The V and J ends lost 5 bases and 5 bases respectively, with 10 bases between them. CDR3 amino acids: CASSPRGNEQYF. The CDR3, as DNA: TGTGCCAGCAGTCCCCGAGGGAACGAGCAGTACTTC.

This chain joins TRBV9 and TRBJ2-1; 14 positions agree with TRBD2. This CDR3 has 15 amino acids. With V trimmed by 4 bases and J by 9 bases, 6 bases remained unmatched. Germline assignment: CDR1 SGDLS and CDR2 YYNGEE. This CDR3 reads CASSLGLAGDVEQFF. CDR3 coding DNA: TGTGCCAGCAGCCTGGGACTAGCGGGAGACGTTGAGCAGTTCTTC.

The V and J genes are TRBV24-1 and TRBJ2-7, with D tentatively TRBD1 (6 bases). The CDR3 covers 14 residues. Trimming shortened V by 2 bases and J by 6 bases, and 13 bases separated the two germline ends. CDR1 is KGHDR, CDR2 SFDVKD, per germline. The CDR3 DNA reads as TGTGCCACCAGTGATTCCAACCAGGGGTTCGAGCAGTACTTC. Amino acid sequence: CATSDSNQGFEQYF.

The V call is TRBV14, the J call TRBJ1-2; 8 nucleotides line up with TRBD1. The J segment lost 3 bases and the V segment lost 0 bases, leaving 6 bases of the junction unmatched. This CDR3 region has 16 residues. Germline lookup yields CDR1 SGHDN and CDR2 FVKESK. The CDR3 is CASSQDGTGFYYGYTF. CDR3 in DNA: TGTGCCAGCAGCCAAGATGGGACAGGCTTCTACTATGGCTACACCTTC.

This clone has a single count. DNA for the CDR3: TGTGCCAGCAGTCTTTACTCTGGGGCCAACGTCCTGACTTTC. It specifies CASSLYSGANVLTF. The rearrangement links TRBV27 to TRBJ2-6; the D is unclear. In germline, CDR1 is MNHEY, CDR2 SMNVEV (reference sequence). The CDR3 consists of 14 residues. V dropped 5 bases and J dropped 0 bases, with 5 bases sitting between them.

This chain uses TRBV24-1 with TRBJ2-1; 11 bases fit TRBD2. The CDR3 contains 17 residues. Per the germline V gene, CDR1 is KGHDR and CDR2 is SFDVKD. The V segment lost 3 bases and the J segment 5 bases; nucleotides outside the gene matches: 8. CDR3 coding DNA: TGTGCCACCAGTGATGAGGGTGGGACTAGCGGACACAATGAGCAGTTCTTC. Amino acids: CATSDEGGTSGHNEQFF.

Notes on this clone: The junction departs from germline at one end; a sequencing error may be responsible. The CDR3 reads CASSSSGRLYIEQFF. CDR3 bases: TGTGCCAGCAGTTCTAGCGGGAGGCTGTACATTGAGCAGTTCTTC. V usage is TRBV28 and J usage is TRBJ2-1; 11 bases are a match to TRBD2. Germline CDR1 is MDHEN and CDR2 is SYDVKM. The CDR3 length is 15 residues. Combining the CDR3 with reference TRBV28 and TRBJ2-1 gives the whole variable domain DVKVTQSSRYLVKRTGEKVFLECVQDMDHENMFWYRQDPGLGLRLIYFSYDVKMKEKGDIPEGYSVSREKKERFSLILESASTNQTSMYLCASSSSGRLYIEQFFGPGTRLTVL.

The chain joins TRBV3-1 (or the pseudogene TRBV3-2) to TRBJ2-7; 11 bases map to TRBD2. Looked up from germline, CDR1 is LGHDT and CDR2 is YNNKEL (reference sequence). J gave up 9 bases and V 4 bases, and 11 bases lay outside the gene matches. This CDR3 is built from 15 residues. The CDR3 spells CASSPGTSGPLGQYF. The CDR3 region has the DNA TGTGCCAGCAGCCCCGGGACTAGCGGACCCCTTGGGCAGTACTTC.

The genes are TRBV29-1 and TRBJ2-1, with D tentatively TRBD2 (5 bases). Germline CDR1 SQVTM, CDR2 ANQGSEA. V was trimmed by 6 bases and J by 4 bases, leaving 7 bases between them. The CDR3 totals 11 residues. For the CDR3, the DNA is TGCAGCGTCCCGGGATACAATGAGCAGTTCTTC. It is translated as CSVPGYNEQFF.

This clone was picked up one time. This chain links TRBV7-9 with TRBJ1-6; D call uncertain. This CDR3 has 13 residues. V dropped 1 base and J dropped 14 bases, with 12 bases sitting between them. The germline V gene has CDR1 SEHNR and CDR2 FQNEAQ (reference sequence). The CDR3 DNA sequence: TGTGCCAGCAGCTTAGACGCAGCCACAGCCCTCCACTTT. This codes for CASSLDAATALHF.

The V and J genes are TRBV5-1 and TRBJ2-1, with TRBD1 identical over 9 bases. The CDR3 has 16 residues. CDR1 SGHRS and CDR2 YFSETQ come from the germline V gene. V shed 4 bases, J shed 2 bases, and the junction held 7 bases outside the gene matches. CDR3 DNA sequence: TGCGCCAGCAGCGGGGGACAGGGAAATCCCTACAATGAGCAGTTCTTC. Translation: CASSGGQGNPYNEQFF. Based on the CDR3 plus reference TRBV5-1 and TRBJ2-1, the full variable domain is KAGVTQTPRYLIKTRGQQVTLSCSPISGHRSVSWYQQTPGQGLQFLFEYFSETQRNKGNFPGRFSGRQFSNSRSEMNVSTLELGDSALYLCASSGGQGNPYNEQFFGPGTRLTVL.

The chain recombines TRBV27 with TRBJ1-1, with D maybe TRBD1 (5 bases). The germline gives CDR1 MNHEY, CDR2 SMNVEV (reference sequence). CDR3 length equals 14 residues. Trimming removed 4 bases from V and 4 bases from J, with 13 bases in between. CDR3 residues: CASSSLGGTTEAFF. The CDR3, as DNA: TGTGCCAGCAGTTCCCTCGGGGGGACCACTGAAGCTTTCTTT.

The chain is built from TRBV7-2 and TRBJ2-5; 7 nucleotides agree with TRBD2. CDR1 and CDR2 from the germline V gene are SGHTA and FQGNSA. J lost 1 base, V lost 0 bases, and 8 bases had no gene match. The CDR3 runs to 17 residues. The CDR3 reads CASSLAFGGYVQETQYF. CDR3 sequence (DNA): TGTGCCAGCAGCTTAGCGTTCGGGGGGTACGTCCAAGAGACCCAGTACTTC.